The 31 T cell receptor beta chains listed next were all sequenced from one sample in a study of cytomegalovirus exposure and HLA in healthy donors. Both 60 Vbeta primers and 13 Jbeta primers went into the PCR. Sequencing used immunoSEQ multiplex PCR; TCRdb keeps in-frame clones, though not all of them. The sample lists 50,000 to 70,000 clones; about 80% were seen once. The sequencing input was PBMCs. These receptors all come from a middle-aged woman in good health and CMV-seronegative.

A few counts support this clone. The genes are TRBV2 and TRBJ2-3; 7 bases map to TRBD2. Losses at the gene ends were 8 bases for V and 2 bases for J; bases not matched to a gene: 16. The CDR3 has 17 amino acids. CDR1 and CDR2 (germline): SNHLY, FYNNEI. This CDR3 is CASGWSSGPDPTDTQYF. DNA for the CDR3: TGTGCCAGCGGTTGGTCTAGCGGACCGGATCCCACAGATACGCAGTATTTT.

This chain links TRBV10-3 with TRBJ2-4, with 11 bases lining up with TRBD1. The V gene end was trimmed by 10 bases and the J gene end by 7 bases; junction bases not matched to a gene: 12. CDR3 length equals 15 residues. The germline CDR1 and CDR2 sequences are ENHRY and SYGVKD. The CDR3 loop reads CATENTGQGENIQYF. Written as DNA, the CDR3 is TGTGCCACCGAGAACACGGGACAGGGGGAGAACATTCAGTACTTC.

The chain has TRBV7-3 and TRBJ2-3; D ambiguous. V shed 2 bases and J shed 2 bases, with 8 bases lying between them. This CDR3 has 14 amino acids. Germline lookup yields CDR1 SGHTA and CDR2 FQGTGA. CDR3 sequence (DNA): TGTGCCAGCAGCTTAGGTCAGGCCACAGATACGCAGTATTTT. Translated, it gives CASSLGQATDTQYF.

The rearrangement joins TRBV5-1 to TRBJ2-7; 7 nucleotides match TRBD1. The CDR3 sequence is 14 residues long. V trimming: 0 bases; J trimming: 5 bases; junction bases outside the gene matches: 5. Germline V lookup: CDR1 SGHRS, CDR2 YFSETQ. The CDR3 nucleotides read TGCGCCAGCAGCTTGGGACAGGGTGCGGACGAGCAGTACTTC. This gives the protein CASSLGQGADEQYF. The full variable domain, completed using reference TRBV5-1 and TRBJ2-7, is KAGVTQTPRYLIKTRGQQVTLSCSPISGHRSVSWYQQTPGQGLQFLFEYFSETQRNKGNFPGRFSGRQFSNSRSEMNVSTLELGDSALYLCASSLGQGADEQYFGPGTRLTVT.

The gene calls are TRBV15 and TRBJ1-2, with 8 nucleotides matching TRBD1. Germline V gene sequence: CDR1 LNHNV, CDR2 YYDKDF (reference sequence). The CDR3 runs to 14 residues. The V gene end was trimmed by 3 bases and the J gene end by 8 bases; junction bases not matched to a gene: 8. The CDR3 bases are TGTGCCACCAGCAGGACGTCAGGGGGCAACGGCTACACCTTC. This encodes CATSRTSGGNGYTF.

The chain uses TRBV19 and TRBJ1-2; D is undetermined. The CDR3 covers 13 residues. Germline assignment: CDR1 LNHDA and CDR2 SQIVND (reference sequence). Trimming stripped 4 bases from V and 8 bases from J, with 14 bases between. The CDR3 protein is CASSTAGPRGYTF. The DNA of the CDR3 is TGTGCCAGTAGTACGGCAGGCCCCCGGGGCTACACCTTC.

The V and J genes are TRBV19 and TRBJ1-1; 8 bases align to TRBD1. The germline V gene has CDR1 LNHDA and CDR2 SQIVND (reference sequence). CDR3 length: 15 amino acids. V lost 4 bases, J lost 9 bases, and 13 bases stayed unmatched. The CDR3 protein is CASSTPTGEAVQAFF. CDR3 coding DNA: TGTGCCAGTAGTACCCCGACAGGGGAGGCCGTTCAAGCTTTCTTT. Full variable domain (missing parts from reference TRBV19 and TRBJ1-1): DGGITQSPKYLFRKEGQNVTLSCEQNLNHDAMYWYRQDPGQGLRLIYYSQIVNDFQKGDIAEGYSVSREKKESFPLTVTSAQKNPTAFYLCASSTPTGEAVQAFFGQGTRLTVV.

Concerning this clone itself: Since no conserved phenylalanine or tryptophan closes the CDR3, a read error is the likely cause. It is unclear where the CDR3 begins or ends on the DNA, so no DNA is shown, and the CDR3 is as TCRdb lists it. The chain has TRBV6-1 and TRBJ1-4; the table gives TRBD1 as D, unverified against the DNA. Germline V gene data show CDR1 as MNHNS and CDR2 as SASEGT. The CDR3 region is 13 residues in length, termini included. The CDR3 spells CASSEGLGQTLLM.

The chain has TRBV18 and TRBJ2-7, with 14 bases identical to TRBD2. CDR1 is KGHSH, CDR2 LQKENI, per germline. The CDR3 runs 16 residues. J gave up 4 bases and V 2 bases, and 4 bases lay outside the gene matches. In DNA form, the CDR3 reads TGTGCCAGCTCACCATCCCGACTAGCGGGAGGGTACGAGCAGTACTTC. It encodes CASSPSRLAGGYEQYF.

The CDR3, as DNA: TGCGCCAGCAGCCACCGGGATACGCAGTATTTT. Its translation is CASSHRDTQYF. The rearrangement links TRBV4-1 to TRBJ2-3; D is unresolved. Germline CDR1 is MGHRA and CDR2 is YSYEKL. The CDR3 extends over 11 amino acids. Trimming left V 3 bases short and J 6 bases short, with 4 bases between.

This chain links TRBV4-2 with TRBJ1-2, with 9 bases that match TRBD1. V was clipped by 0 bases and J by 2 bases; unmatched bases: 1. This CDR3 spans 15 amino acids. Germline lookup yields CDR1 LGHNA and CDR2 YNFKEQ. In nucleotides, the CDR3 is TGTGCCAGCAGCCAAGAAGGGACAGGGAACTATGGCTACACCTTC. Its protein product is CASSQEGTGNYGYTF.

This clone was seen only once. This rearrangement joins TRBV19 to TRBJ1-5; weak D call: TRBD1 (5 bases). Trimming removed 8 bases at V and 1 base at J, with 12 bases between. Germline CDR1 reads LNHDA; CDR2 reads SQIVND (reference sequence). The CDR3 covers 14 residues. CDR3 in DNA: TGTGCCAGTTCGGGGGGTGTCAGCAATCAGCCCCAGCATTTT. Amino acid sequence: CASSGGVSNQPQHF.

J is TRBJ1-5 and V is TRBV28, with 9 bases identical to TRBD1. With 11 bases clipped from V and 7 bases from J, the junction kept 12 bases outside the gene matches. CDR1 is MDHEN and CDR2 is SYDVKM in the germline V gene. This CDR3 region has 14 residues. CDR3 amino acids: CASGEDRGEQPQHF. The CDR3 DNA is TGTGCCTCGGGGGAGGACAGGGGAGAACAGCCCCAGCATTTT. The full variable domain, in which reference TRBV28 and TRBJ1-5 provide the parts outside the CDR3, is DVKVTQSSRYLVKRTGEKVFLECVQDMDHENMFWYRQDPGLGLRLIYFSYDVKMKEKGDIPEGYSVSREKKERFSLILESASTNQTSMYLCASGEDRGEQPQHFGDGTRLSIL.

The chain combines TRBV6-1 with TRBJ2-3, with D hard to call. This CDR3 contains 15 residues. V was pared by 4 bases and J by 2 bases, with 13 bases between. Per the germline V gene, CDR1 is MNHNS and CDR2 is SASEGT. The CDR3 spells CASSGMTGITDTQYF. DNA of the CDR3: TGTGCCAGCAGTGGAATGACTGGAATCACAGATACGCAGTATTTT.

The V gene is TRBV7-9, the J gene TRBJ2-7; TRBD2 is a possible D gene (6 bases). This CDR3 contains 12 residues. The germline gives CDR1 SEHNR, CDR2 FQNEAQ (reference sequence). V was trimmed by 5 bases and J by 7 bases, leaving 12 bases between them. CDR3 sequence: CASSRDGGEQYF. The CDR3 DNA reads TGTGCCAGCAGCCGGGACGGGGGAGAGCAGTACTTC. Together with reference TRBV7-9 and TRBJ2-7, the CDR3 gives the full variable domain: DTGVSQNPRHKITKRGQNVTFRCDPISEHNRLYWYRQTLGQGPEFLTYFQNEAQLEKSRLLSDRFSAERPKGSFSTLEIQRTEQGDSAMYLCASSRDGGEQYFGPGTRLTVT.

This chain connects TRBV25-1 to TRBJ1-4, with 8 bases matching TRBD1. This CDR3 contains 15 residues. From germline, CDR1 is MGHDK and CDR2 SYGVNS. V was pared by 4 bases and J by 8 bases, with 9 bases of the junction left unmatched. The CDR3 sequence is CASSASTGVWEKLFF. CDR3 bases: TGTGCCAGCAGTGCTTCGACAGGGGTTTGGGAAAAACTGTTTTTT.

This chain joins TRBV29-1 and TRBJ2-1, with TRBD1 matching over 8 bases. The CDR3 is 14 amino acids. Unmatched junction bases numbered 12, after V lost 6 bases and J lost 8 bases. CDR1 is SQVTM and CDR2 is ANQGSEA in the germline V gene. For the CDR3, the DNA is TGCAGCGTGGACAGGGAACGGGAAGGCGATGAGCAGTTCTTC. Its protein product is CSVDREREGDEQFF.

The gene calls are TRBV19 and TRBJ2-7, with 11 bases lining up with TRBD2. Germline CDR1 LNHDA, CDR2 SQIVND (reference sequence). V lost 4 bases, J lost 6 bases, and 8 bases stayed unmatched. This CDR3 has 15 amino acids. CDR3 DNA sequence: TGTGCCAGTAGTAAGGGCCTAGCGGGAGGACGCGAGCAGTACTTC. It translates to CASSKGLAGGREQYF. The full variable domain, its missing parts supplied by reference TRBV19 and TRBJ2-7, is DGGITQSPKYLFRKEGQNVTLSCEQNLNHDAMYWYRQDPGQGLRLIYYSQIVNDFQKGDIAEGYSVSREKKESFPLTVTSAQKNPTAFYLCASSKGLAGGREQYFGPGTRLTVT.

The rearrangement joins TRBV5-1 to TRBJ2-3, with 10 positions matching TRBD2. Germline trimming cut 4 bases from V and 5 bases from J; bases unmatched to any gene: 4. CDR1 and CDR2 from the germline V gene are SGHRS and YFSETQ. CDR3 length: 14 amino acids. The CDR3 DNA follows: TGCGCCAGCAGCACCAGCGGGAGGGAAGATACGCAGTATTTT. It translates to CASSTSGREDTQYF.

With regard to this clone: One junction end disagrees with the germline gene, perhaps due to a read error. The chain uses TRBV7-6 and TRBJ2-2; possible D gene TRBD2, 5 bases. This CDR3 region has 12 residues. Germline CDR1 and CDR2: SGHVS and FNYEAQ. CDR3 sequence reads: CASSLVTGKLFF. In DNA form, the CDR3 reads TGTGCCAGCAGCTTAGTAACCGGGAAGCTGTTTTTT.

The V and J genes are TRBV2 and TRBJ2-1; 7 nucleotides match TRBD1. This CDR3 is 16 amino acids long. V trimming: 0 bases; J trimming: 8 bases; junction bases outside the gene matches: 10. The germline V gene encodes CDR1 SNHLY and CDR2 FYNNEI. CDR3 in DNA: TGTGCCAGCAGTGAAGCGCAGGGGGTTCTAGCCCATGAGCAGTTCTTC. Translated: CASSEAQGVLAHEQFF.

This clone was seen more than once but under ten times. The rearrangement joins TRBV9 to TRBJ2-1; 8 nucleotides align to TRBD2. Germline CDR1 and CDR2: SGDLS and YYNGEE. The ends lost 0 bases at V and 7 bases at J; junction bases unmatched: 9. The CDR3 extends over 16 amino acids. CDR3 residues: CASSVEASGSRNEQFF. CDR3 coding DNA: TGTGCCAGCAGCGTAGAAGCCAGCGGGAGTAGGAATGAGCAGTTCTTC. Full variable domain (rest looked up from reference TRBV9 and TRBJ2-1): DSGVTQTPKHLITATGQRVTLRCSPRSGDLSVYWYQQSLDQGLQFLIQYYNGEERAKGNILERFSAQQFPDLHSELNLSSLELGDSALYFCASSVEASGSRNEQFFGPGTRLTVL.

This clone was counted only a few times. V is TRBV9 and J is TRBJ2-2; a weak D match, TRBD2 (6 bases). The CDR3 contains 18 residues. Germline assignment: CDR1 SGDLS and CDR2 YYNGEE. V was trimmed by 2 bases and J by 9 bases, leaving 26 bases between them. The CDR3, as DNA: TGTGCCAGCAGCGTGGCGTTAAGGTTTGGGCTAGCGAGCCGGGAGCTGTTTTTT. It translates to CASSVALRFGLASRELFF.

This chain uses TRBV7-2 with TRBJ2-5; 11 bases agree with TRBD2. Germline V gives CDR1 SGHTA, CDR2 FQGNSA. The CDR3 spans 15 residues. V lost 1 base to trimming and J lost 9 bases; unmatched junction nucleotides: 7. CDR3 region: CASSLGPSGRRAQYF. The CDR3 DNA reads TGTGCCAGCAGCTTAGGTCCTAGCGGGAGGAGGGCCCAGTACTTC.

This clone showed up just once. The chain carries TRBV6-1 and TRBJ1-5, with 8 nucleotides matching TRBD1. The CDR3 totals 15 residues. The germline gives CDR1 MNHNS, CDR2 SASEGT. The J segment lost 7 bases and the V segment lost 2 bases, leaving 7 bases of the junction unmatched. The CDR3 nucleotides are TGTGCCAGCAGTGAAACAGGGGGGCACAGGCAGCCCCAGCATTTT. Protein: CASSETGGHRQPQHF.

This clone was seen a single time. The CDR3 nucleotides read TGTGCCAGCAGTCGACTAGCGGGAGAGAGTAATGAGCAGTTCTTC. Its translation: CASSRLAGESNEQFF. This rearrangement joins TRBV5-5 to TRBJ2-1, with 12 bases identical to TRBD2. Trimming at V came to 5 bases and at J to 7 bases, leaving 7 bases not matched to a gene. This CDR3 is 15 amino acids long. In germline, CDR1 is SGHKS, CDR2 YYEKEE (reference sequence). The whole variable domain, remainder taken from reference TRBV5-5 and TRBJ2-1, is DAGVTQSPTHLIKTRGQQVTLRCSPISGHKSVSWYQQVLGQGPQFIFQYYEKEERGRGNFPDRFSARQFPNYSSELNVNALLLGDSALYLCASSRLAGESNEQFFGPGTRLTVL.

The gene calls are TRBV5-4 and TRBJ2-7, with D possibly being TRBD2 (7 bases). Germline V gene sequence: CDR1 SGHNT, CDR2 YYREEE (reference sequence). V lost 5 bases and J lost 4, with 16 bases in between. The CDR3 runs 14 residues. The chain's CDR3 is CASSFAGARYEQYF. CDR3 DNA sequence: TGTGCCAGCAGTTTCGCGGGGGCCCGATACGAGCAGTACTTC.

This rearrangement joins TRBV30 to TRBJ2-7; perhaps TRBD1 as D (6 bases). The CDR3 spans 13 residues. V was pared by 3 bases and J by 6 bases, with 15 bases between. Per germline, CDR1 GTSNPN and CDR2 SVGIG (reference sequence). The CDR3 nucleotides are TGTGCCTGGAGGAGGCCAGGGGAAGTCGAGCAGTACTTC. The encoded protein is CAWRRPGEVEQYF. The full variable domain, with the rest looked up from reference TRBV30 and TRBJ2-7, is SQTIHQWPATLVQPVGSPLSLECTVEGTSNPNLYWYRQAAGRGLQLLFYSVGIGQISSEVPQNLSASRPQDRQFILSSKKLLLSDSGFYLCAWRRPGEVEQYFGPGTRLTVT.

Only one count was recorded for this clone. The chain employs TRBV7-2 and TRBJ2-1; 12 positions match TRBD2. CDR3 length: 15 residues. In germline, CDR1 is SGHTA, CDR2 FQGNSA. V was clipped by 1 base and J by 6 bases; unmatched bases: 1. The CDR3 sequence is CASSLVLAGGNEQFF. CDR3 nucleotides: TGTGCCAGCAGCTTAGTACTAGCGGGAGGCAATGAGCAGTTCTTC.

This rearrangement joins TRBV7-2 to TRBJ2-3; TRBD2 matches 12 bases. V dropped 5 bases and J dropped 4; count of bases not matched to a gene: 4. The CDR3 has 15 amino acids. CDR1 is SGHTA, CDR2 FQGNSA, per germline. The chain's CDR3 is CASSTRLAGADTQYF. For the CDR3, the DNA is TGTGCCAGCAGCACCCGACTAGCGGGAGCAGATACGCAGTATTTT.

The rearrangement links TRBV5-1 to TRBJ1-2, with D hard to call. Germline CDR1 SGHRS, CDR2 YFSETQ. Trimming removed 5 bases at V and 0 bases at J, with 5 bases between. The CDR3 runs 12 residues. CDR3 sequence: CASRSANYGYTF. CDR3 nucleotides: TGCGCCAGCAGGTCAGCTAACTATGGCTACACCTTC.